One sample yielded the 18 T cell receptor beta chains listed below, sequenced in a study of blood T cell repertoires in COVID-19. TCRdb's table, derived via immunoSEQ multiplex PCR, lists solely in-frame clones and lacks some. The sample shows roughly 60,000 clones, about 81% of them seen only once. The specimen was peripheral blood. Receptors were obtained from a man older than 75 with acute or convalescent COVID-19.

The V and J genes are TRBV29-1 and TRBJ2-3; 7 bases are a match to TRBD1. Per germline, CDR1 SQVTM and CDR2 ANQGSEA. This CDR3 has 14 amino acids. With V trimmed by 4 bases and J by 2 bases, 6 bases remained unmatched. The CDR3 DNA is TGCAGCGTTGCCGGACAGGTCACCACAGATACGCAGTATTTT. The encoded protein is CSVAGQVTTDTQYF.

The chain joins TRBV25-1 to TRBJ1-3; TRBD1 might be the D (5 bases). This CDR3 comprises 15 residues. CDR1 and CDR2 (germline): MGHDK, SYGVNS. V lost 2 bases and J lost 4, with 12 bases in between. The CDR3 DNA reads TGTGCCAGCAGTGAACAGGGTATTCGGGGAAACACCATATATTTT. Protein product: CASSEQGIRGNTIYF.

The chain recombines TRBV6-1 with TRBJ2-3; TRBD2 might be the D (6 bases). CDR1 is MNHNS and CDR2 is SASEGT in the germline V gene. Trimming took 2 bases from V and 4 from J, leaving 19 bases between them. This CDR3 has 17 amino acids. CDR3 residues: CASSERGGPVAADTQYF. The CDR3 DNA sequence: TGTGCCAGCAGTGAACGGGGAGGTCCGGTTGCGGCAGATACGCAGTATTTT.

This clone appeared a single time. The V call is TRBV18, the J call TRBJ2-2, with TRBD1 matching over 8 bases. There are 17 residues in the CDR3. The junction had 6 bases not matched to a gene; V was cut back by 3 bases and J by 0 bases. Germline assignment: CDR1 KGHSH and CDR2 LQKENI. In nucleotides, the CDR3 is TGTGCCAGCTCACCTCCCGGGGGACAGGCGAACACCGGGGAGCTGTTTTTT. Translated: CASSPPGGQANTGELFF.

This clone has a handful of counts. The rearrangement joins TRBV2 to TRBJ1-3; D might be TRBD1 (5 bases). This CDR3 spans 17 amino acids. V shed 5 bases and J shed 4 bases, with 21 bases lying between them. CDR1 and CDR2 from the germline V gene are SNHLY and FYNNEI. The CDR3 loop is CASSLRAGSAVGNTIYF. CDR3 bases: TGTGCCAGCAGTCTTAGGGCAGGGTCGGCTGTGGGAAACACCATATATTTT.

The chain carries TRBV18 and TRBJ2-7; 9 bases fit TRBD1. Germline V lookup: CDR1 KGHSH, CDR2 LQKENI. This CDR3 spans 17 amino acids. V trimming: 2 bases; J trimming: 6 bases; junction bases outside the gene matches: 14. As DNA, the CDR3 is TGTGCCAGCTCACCATTACCGTCACAGGGGGCAGGGGGCGAGCAGTACTTC. Translating gives CASSPLPSQGAGGEQYF.

The CDR3 bases are TGTGCCAGCAGTTTACGACTAGCGGGGGGGAACAATGAGCAGTTCTTC. Its protein product is CASSLRLAGGNNEQFF. The rearrangement uses TRBV27 and TRBJ2-1, with TRBD2 matching over 14 bases. Germline CDR1 is MNHEY and CDR2 is SMNVEV (reference sequence). V lost 2 bases to trimming and J lost 5 bases; unmatched junction nucleotides: 2. The CDR3 consists of 16 residues.

This rearrangement joins TRBV19 to TRBJ1-2; D ambiguous. Trimming cost V 3 bases and J 2 bases, with 10 bases left between them. The CDR3 runs 14 residues. Germline CDR1 reads LNHDA; CDR2 reads SQIVND (reference sequence). Here the CDR3 DNA reads TGTGCCAGTAGTATCCCCGGGGTAAACTATGGCTACACCTTC. This codes for CASSIPGVNYGYTF.

The V gene is TRBV19, the J gene TRBJ1-1; 8 nucleotides line up with TRBD1. The trim removed 7 bases at V and 1 base at J, leaving 5 bases unmatched. The CDR3 totals 14 residues. Per germline, CDR1 LNHDA and CDR2 SQIVND (reference sequence). CDR3 DNA: TGTGCCAGTATTAACAGGGGGAAGAACACTGAAGCTTTCTTT. This encodes CASINRGKNTEAFF. Full variable domain (rest looked up from reference TRBV19 and TRBJ1-1): DGGITQSPKYLFRKEGQNVTLSCEQNLNHDAMYWYRQDPGQGLRLIYYSQIVNDFQKGDIAEGYSVSREKKESFPLTVTSAQKNPTAFYLCASINRGKNTEAFFGQGTRLTVV.

The V and J genes are TRBV20-1 and TRBJ1-5; D might be TRBD1 (6 bases). V lost 3 bases, J lost 10 bases, and 19 bases lay in between. Germline V gives CDR1 DFQATT, CDR2 SNEGSKA (reference sequence). The CDR3 is made up of 14 amino acids. The CDR3 sequence is CSASPPRGRGPQHF. Written as DNA, the CDR3 is TGCAGTGCTAGTCCCCCGAGGGGGAGGGGCCCCCAGCATTTT.

The V gene is TRBV7-9, the J gene TRBJ1-2, with D uncertain. This CDR3 spans 16 amino acids. The germline V gene has CDR1 SEHNR and CDR2 FQNEAQ (reference sequence). Trimming stripped 2 bases from V and 6 bases from J, with 19 bases between. The CDR3 loop is CASSLRWRRGLNGYTF. CDR3 nucleotides: TGTGCCAGCAGCTTAAGGTGGCGGCGGGGTCTGAATGGCTACACCTTC.

The chain uses TRBV20-1 and TRBJ1-2; 7 bases fit TRBD1. The CDR3 has 12 residues. Trimming took 3 bases from V and 8 from J; bases not matched to a gene: 6. Germline values: CDR1 DFQATT, CDR2 SNEGSKA (reference sequence). CDR3 DNA: TGCAGTGCTAGTGGACAGGTTTACGGCTACACCTTC. Amino acid sequence: CSASGQVYGYTF.

The chain uses TRBV14 and TRBJ1-1; weak D call: TRBD1 (5 bases). In germline, CDR1 is SGHDN, CDR2 FVKESK. V was pared by 0 bases and J by 1 base, with 21 bases between. This CDR3 region has 19 residues. Written as DNA, the CDR3 is TGTGCCAGCAGCCAAGATTTGATTAGGGGTGCCAAACCGAACACTGAAGCTTTCTTT. This sequence encodes CASSQDLIRGAKPNTEAFF.

V is TRBV5-4 and J is TRBJ1-2; 8 bases map to TRBD1. The CDR3 length is 15 residues. The germline gives CDR1 SGHNT, CDR2 YYREEE (reference sequence). The V segment lost 2 bases and the J segment 2 bases; nucleotides outside the gene matches: 5. The CDR3 bases are TGTGCCAGCAGCTTTTCCCAGGGGGCGAACTATGGCTACACCTTC. It specifies CASSFSQGANYGYTF. Full variable domain (outside the CDR3, taken from reference TRBV5-4 and TRBJ1-2): ETGVTQSPTHLIKTRGQQVTLRCSSQSGHNTVSWYQQALGQGPQFIFQYYREEENGRGNFPPRFSGLQFPNYSSELNVNALELDDSALYLCASSFSQGANYGYTFGSGTRLTVV.

The chain combines TRBV5-1 with TRBJ2-5; D unresolved. Deletions cut 2 bases from V and 1 base from J, with 6 bases between. CDR3 length: 13 amino acids. In germline, CDR1 is SGHRS, CDR2 YFSETQ. The CDR3 bases are TGCGCCAGCAGCTTAGTCAGCCAAGAGACCCAGTACTTC. Translated, it gives CASSLVSQETQYF. Filled out from reference TRBV5-1 and TRBJ2-5, the complete variable domain reads KAGVTQTPRYLIKTRGQQVTLSCSPISGHRSVSWYQQTPGQGLQFLFEYFSETQRNKGNFPGRFSGRQFSNSRSEMNVSTLELGDSALYLCASSLVSQETQYFGPGTRLLVL.

J is TRBJ2-7 and V is TRBV19; D may be TRBD1 (6 bases). Trimming shortened V by 4 bases and J by 3 bases, and 25 bases separated the two germline ends. CDR1 is LNHDA, CDR2 SQIVND, per germline (reference sequence). The CDR3 has 18 amino acids. The CDR3 reads CASSSLLRTGNTLYEQYF. In nucleotides, the CDR3 is TGTGCCAGTAGTAGCCTACTCCGAACAGGGAATACTCTCTACGAGCAGTACTTC. Full variable domain (outside the CDR3, taken from reference TRBV19 and TRBJ2-7): DGGITQSPKYLFRKEGQNVTLSCEQNLNHDAMYWYRQDPGQGLRLIYYSQIVNDFQKGDIAEGYSVSREKKESFPLTVTSAQKNPTAFYLCASSSLLRTGNTLYEQYFGPGTRLTVT.

The J gene is TRBJ1-3, the V gene TRBV5-4; 7 nucleotides agree with TRBD1. After removal of 4 bases from V and 0 bases from J, the junction contained 7 bases not matched to a gene. CDR1 and CDR2 (germline): SGHNT, YYREEE (reference sequence). This CDR3 comprises 16 residues. The CDR3 region is CASSPDRVTSGNTIYF. CDR3 coding DNA: TGTGCCAGCAGCCCAGACAGGGTGACCTCTGGAAACACCATATATTTT.

This clone showed up just once. Written as DNA, the CDR3 is TGCAGCGTTTGGGACAGGGGACCCTACAATGAGCAGTTCTTC. Its translation: CSVWDRGPYNEQFF. The chain is built from TRBV29-1 and TRBJ2-1; 10 bases are a match to TRBD1. The CDR3 totals 14 residues. CDR1 SQVTM and CDR2 ANQGSEA come from the germline V gene. V shed 5 bases, J shed 2 bases, and the junction held 3 bases outside the gene matches.